These 15 T cell receptor beta chains share one sample of origin, sequenced in a study of blood T cell repertoires in COVID-19. Sequencing was performed with immunoSEQ multiplex PCR; in TCRdb, only in-frame clones are kept and a portion is missing. This sample carries tens of thousands of clones, around 86% of them seen once, and the ten largest clones take under 25%. Sequenced input: peripheral blood. The origin of the receptors is a man aged 45 to 65 with active COVID-19.

The genes are TRBV6-2 or TRBV6-3 and TRBJ1-2; TRBD1 aligns across 8 bases. The CDR3 length is 14 residues. Germline CDR1 MNHEY, CDR2 SVGEGT. The V segment lost 2 bases and the J segment 6 bases; nucleotides outside the gene matches: 5. The DNA for the CDR3 is TGTGCCAGCAGTTACCAGGGGGCGCGTGATGGCTACACCTTC. Its translation: CASSYQGARDGYTF.

This chain links TRBV7-2 with TRBJ1-1; D gene ambiguous. The CDR3 totals 11 residues. Trimming took off 5 bases at V and 10 bases at J, with 11 bases between the two ends. Germline CDR1 SGHTA, CDR2 FQGNSA. The CDR3 bases are TGTGCCAGCAGCCCCGAGCTGGTAGCTTTCTTT. Amino acids: CASSPELVAFF. Together with reference TRBV7-2 and TRBJ1-1, the CDR3 gives the full variable domain: GAGVSQSPSNKVTEKGKDVELRCDPISGHTALYWYRQSLGQGLEFLIYFQGNSAPDKSGLPSDRFSAERTGGSVSTLTIQRTQQEDSAVYLCASSPELVAFFGQGTRLTVV.

The chain couples TRBV27 to TRBJ1-1; the D is unclear. Trimming took off 5 bases at V and 4 bases at J, with 11 bases between the two ends. Germline V gene sequence: CDR1 MNHEY, CDR2 SMNVEV (reference sequence). This CDR3 has 13 residues. The chain's CDR3 is CASSPRQGTEAFF. As DNA, the CDR3 is TGTGCCAGCAGTCCGCGACAAGGCACTGAAGCTTTCTTT.

V and J are TRBV6-2 or TRBV6-3 and TRBJ2-1, with 9 positions matching TRBD2. V dropped 6 bases and J dropped 0; count of bases not matched to a gene: 6. CDR1 and CDR2 from the germline V gene are MNHEY and SVGEGT. The CDR3 runs to 16 residues. The CDR3 nucleotides read TGTGCCAGCAGCGCGCTAGCGGGGAGCTCCTACAATGAGCAGTTCTTC. The encoded protein is CASSALAGSSYNEQFF.

V and J are TRBV12-3 or TRBV12-4 and TRBJ2-1; perhaps TRBD2 as D (6 bases). V lost 9 bases and J lost 3, with 12 bases in between. The CDR3 extends over 13 amino acids. The CDR3 loop is CASQGTGYNEQFF. CDR3 coding DNA: TGTGCCAGTCAAGGGACTGGCTACAATGAGCAGTTCTTC.

The V call is TRBV6-5, the J call TRBJ2-3; D is perhaps TRBD2 (6 bases). The CDR3 is 14 residues long. Germline values: CDR1 MNHEY, CDR2 SVGAGI. Trimming shortened V by 11 bases and J by 1 base, and 16 bases separated the two germline ends. DNA for the CDR3: TGTGCCGTACAGGTTTCTAGCGGCACAGATACGCAGTATTTT. This sequence encodes CAVQVSSGTDTQYF.

V is TRBV15 and J is TRBJ2-7; a weak D match, TRBD2 (5 bases). The CDR3 has 14 amino acids. Trimming cost V 1 base and J 6 bases, with 13 bases left between them. From germline, CDR1 is LNHNV and CDR2 YYDKDF (reference sequence). This chain's CDR3 is CATSRVDSSSEQYF. In DNA, the CDR3 is TGTGCCACCAGCAGAGTGGACTCCTCTAGCGAGCAGTACTTC.

This sequence joins TRBV4-2 and TRBJ2-7; D is perhaps TRBD2 (6 bases). V was clipped by 4 bases and J by 5 bases, with 12 bases between them. The CDR3 extends over 13 amino acids. Germline CDR1 and CDR2: LGHNA and YNFKEQ. As DNA, the CDR3 is TGTGCCAGCAGCCCAACGGGAGCCCACGAGCAGTACTTC. It translates to CASSPTGAHEQYF.

The V call is TRBV12-3 or TRBV12-4, the J call TRBJ2-7; D perhaps matches TRBD2 (5 bases). There are 13 residues in the CDR3. V was trimmed by 5 bases and J by 7 bases, leaving 15 bases between them. Written as DNA, the CDR3 is TGTGCCAGCAGTCCACAGTCTTCGGGAGAGCAGTACTTC. Protein product: CASSPQSSGEQYF.

This chain connects TRBV29-1 to TRBJ2-3; 10 bases fit TRBD1. The length of the CDR3 is 14 residues. CDR1 is SQVTM and CDR2 is ANQGSEA in the germline V gene. J was trimmed by 5 bases and V by 5 bases; bases with no gene match: 7. This chain's CDR3 is CSVPRTGGEDTQYF. The CDR3 nucleotides are TGCAGCGTTCCCAGGACAGGGGGGGAAGATACGCAGTATTTT.

V usage is TRBV5-6 and J usage is TRBJ2-2; 9 bases fit TRBD2. Per the germline V gene, CDR1 is SGHDT and CDR2 is YYEEEE. Trimming took 4 bases from V and 7 from J; bases not matched to a gene: 8. The CDR3 has 15 amino acids. The CDR3: CASSTTSGSGGELFF. In DNA form, the CDR3 reads TGTGCCAGCAGCACGACTAGCGGAAGCGGCGGGGAGCTGTTTTTT.

The chain recombines TRBV7-2 with TRBJ2-1; possibly TRBD2 for D (6 bases). This CDR3 has 12 residues. V was pared by 6 bases and J by 6 bases, with 9 bases between. The germline V gene has CDR1 SGHTA and CDR2 FQGNSA. CDR3 sequence: CASREGRNEQFF. As DNA, the CDR3 is TGTGCCAGCAGGGAGGGCCGCAATGAGCAGTTCTTC. The variable domain in full, with the rest retrieved from reference TRBV7-2 and TRBJ2-1, is GAGVSQSPSNKVTEKGKDVELRCDPISGHTALYWYRQSLGQGLEFLIYFQGNSAPDKSGLPSDRFSAERTGGSVSTLTIQRTQQEDSAVYLCASREGRNEQFFGPGTRLTVL.

This chain uses TRBV27 with TRBJ2-7, with TRBD2 identical over 12 bases. Trimming cost V 3 bases and J 1 base; bases outside gene matches: 4. The V gene's germline CDR1 is MNHEY and CDR2 SMNVEV (reference sequence). The CDR3 runs to 16 residues. The CDR3 region has the DNA TGTGCCAGCAGTTTGGCCGGGACTAGCGGGTCCTACGAGCAGTACTTC. This sequence encodes CASSLAGTSGSYEQYF.

The genes are TRBV19 and TRBJ1-3, with D perhaps TRBD1 (5 bases). This CDR3 region has 14 residues. Trimming stripped 8 bases from V and 0 bases from J, with 11 bases between. The germline gives CDR1 LNHDA, CDR2 SQIVND (reference sequence). CDR3 region: CASADSHSGNTIYF. The CDR3 DNA reads TGTGCCAGTGCAGACAGCCACTCTGGAAACACCATATATTTT.

This chain links TRBV5-1 with TRBJ2-1; TRBD1 might be the D (5 bases). The CDR3 is 14 residues long. Germline CDR1 is SGHRS and CDR2 is YFSETQ. The V and J ends lost 0 bases and 10 bases respectively, with 14 bases between them. As DNA, the CDR3 is TGCGCCAGCAGCTTGGCAGGGAAGGCAGGGGAGCAGTTCTTC. This gives the protein CASSLAGKAGEQFF.